The TCR beta chain described here comes from a study of cytomegalovirus exposure and HLA in healthy donors. Germline V gives CDR1 KGHSH, CDR2 LQKENI. The CDR3 runs 12 residues. With 2 bases removed from V and 10 bases from J, the gap between germline ends came to 10 bases. Researchers ran the PCR with 60 Vbeta and 13 Jbeta primers. This table comes from immunoSEQ multiplex PCR, and its TCRdb copy is limited to in-frame clones, with some not included. There are around 150,000 clones in the sample; about 80% occur only once, and roughly 1.4% lies in the top ten. Sequenced: PBMCs. This TCR derives from a man in his thirties or forties in good health and CMV-seropositive. This chain links TRBV18 with TRBJ2-3; D not certain. For the CDR3, the DNA is TGTGCCAGCTCACCAGAACGAGGAGCGCAGTATTTT. The encoded protein is CASSPERGAQYF.